The present T cell receptor (beta chain) was sequenced within a study of regulatory T cells in long-lasting Graves disease. Study summary: Graves' disease counted as persistent after over 5 years of antithyroid drugs with positive TSH receptor antibodies.

Assembly of TCR beta libraries relied on iRepertoire HTBI primers together with Arm-PCR of CDR3 regions. Via MiXCR, TCRdb re-called the multiplex PCR reads, giving one row per CDR3 protein. The table lists 360,000 or so distinct CDR3 sequences, 20% to 25% of them singletons. This clonotype was observed many times. Stated time point: persistent/refractory GD, antithyroid drugs over 5 years with positive TRAb. There was RNA extracted from PBMCs, and the TCR library was made from it. Under American Thyroid Association guidelines, Graves' disease was diagnosed. This CDR3 is built from 12 residues. Trimming took off 7 bases at V and 5 bases at J, with 11 bases between the two ends. Germline assignment: CDR1 SNHLY and CDR2 FYNNEI.

Source: peripheral blood mononuclear cells (PBMCs), taken when the disease was refractory, from a patient treated with antithyroid drugs. The receptor's source is a woman between 40 and 55 years old with Graves disease. The chain joins TRBV2 to TRBJ2-5; D is ambiguous. This chain's CDR3 is CASTLVLETQYF. The CDR3, as DNA: TGTGCCAGCACCTTGGTCTTGGAGACCCAGTACTTC.